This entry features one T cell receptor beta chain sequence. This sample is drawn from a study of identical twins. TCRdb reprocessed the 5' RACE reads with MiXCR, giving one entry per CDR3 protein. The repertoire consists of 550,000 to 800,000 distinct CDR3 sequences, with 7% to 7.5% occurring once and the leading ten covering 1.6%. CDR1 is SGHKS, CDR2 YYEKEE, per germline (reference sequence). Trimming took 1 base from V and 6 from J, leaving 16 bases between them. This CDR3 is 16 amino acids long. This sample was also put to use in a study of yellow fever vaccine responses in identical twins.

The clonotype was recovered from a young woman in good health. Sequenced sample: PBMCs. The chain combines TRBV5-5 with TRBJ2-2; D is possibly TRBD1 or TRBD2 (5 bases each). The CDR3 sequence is CASSLLAPRDAGELFF. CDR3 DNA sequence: TGTGCCAGCAGCTTGCTCGCTCCGAGGGACGCCGGGGAGCTGTTTTTT.